This T cell receptor (beta chain) was recorded in a study of blood T cell repertoires in COVID-19. Authors' processing steps: Amplification of reference gene primers provided the estimated nucleated cell counts. TCRdb's table, derived via immunoSEQ multiplex PCR, lists solely in-frame clones and lacks some. That table gives V, J and clone size, and the DNA gave D and trimming. Among 250,000 to 300,000 clones listed, 65% to 90% were seen once. Participant ages covered roughly 18 to 89 years across about two dozen US areas. Cohorts were based on clinical histories the participants reported. Cohort 3 donors counted as recovered after two negative PCRs, clearance, or resolved symptoms. This clone occurred a few times. The sequenced sample was PBMCs or T cells enriched from blood (not recorded which). The TCR originated in a man between 18 and 29 years old who had recovered from COVID-19.

CDR3 in amino acids: CASKTGLAGSYEQYF. The CDR3 DNA reads TGTGCCAGCAAGACGGGACTAGCGGGGAGCTACGAGCAGTACTTC. The rearrangement uses TRBV27 and TRBJ2-7, with TRBD2 identical over 13 bases. The CDR3 contains 15 residues. Per the germline V gene, CDR1 is MNHEY and CDR2 is SMNVEV (reference sequence). The V gene end was trimmed by 7 bases and the J gene end by 3 bases; junction bases not matched to a gene: 6.